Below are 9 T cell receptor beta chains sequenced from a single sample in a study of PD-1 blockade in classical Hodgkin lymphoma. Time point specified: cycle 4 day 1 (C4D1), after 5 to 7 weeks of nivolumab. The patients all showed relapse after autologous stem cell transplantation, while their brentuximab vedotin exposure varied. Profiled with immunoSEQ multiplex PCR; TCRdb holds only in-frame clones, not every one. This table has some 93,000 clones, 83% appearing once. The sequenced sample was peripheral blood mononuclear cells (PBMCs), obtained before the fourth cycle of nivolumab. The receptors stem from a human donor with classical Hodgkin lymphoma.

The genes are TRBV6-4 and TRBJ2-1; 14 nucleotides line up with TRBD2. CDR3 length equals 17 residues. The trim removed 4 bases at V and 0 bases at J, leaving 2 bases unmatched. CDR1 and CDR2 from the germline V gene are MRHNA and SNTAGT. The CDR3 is CASSVGTSGSSYNEQFF. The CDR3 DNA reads TGTGCCAGCAGTGTTGGGACTAGCGGGAGCTCCTACAATGAGCAGTTCTTC.

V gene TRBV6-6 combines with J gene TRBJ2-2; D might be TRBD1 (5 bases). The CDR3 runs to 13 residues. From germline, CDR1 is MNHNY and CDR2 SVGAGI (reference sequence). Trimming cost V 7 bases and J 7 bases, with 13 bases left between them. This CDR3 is CASTSQGGGELFF. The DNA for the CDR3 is TGTGCCAGCACTTCCCAGGGCGGCGGGGAGCTGTTTTTT.

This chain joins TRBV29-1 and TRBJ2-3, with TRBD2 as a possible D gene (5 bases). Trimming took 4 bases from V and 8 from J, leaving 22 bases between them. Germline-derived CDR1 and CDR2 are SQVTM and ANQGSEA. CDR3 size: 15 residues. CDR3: CSVGGQEDRLGTQYF. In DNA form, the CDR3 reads TGCAGCGTTGGTGGCCAGGAGGATCGACTGGGTACGCAGTATTTT.

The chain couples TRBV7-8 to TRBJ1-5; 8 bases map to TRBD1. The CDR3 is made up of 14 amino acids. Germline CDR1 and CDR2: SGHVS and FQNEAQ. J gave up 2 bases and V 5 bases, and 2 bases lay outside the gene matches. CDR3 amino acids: CASSTTGGNQPQHF. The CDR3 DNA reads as TGTGCCAGCAGCACGACAGGGGGCAATCAGCCCCAGCATTTT.

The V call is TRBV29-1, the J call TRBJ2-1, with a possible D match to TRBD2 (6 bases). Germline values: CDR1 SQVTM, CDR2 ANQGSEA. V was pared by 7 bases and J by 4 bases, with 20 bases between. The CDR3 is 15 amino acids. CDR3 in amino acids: CSGSSGQTTYNEQFF. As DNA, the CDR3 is TGCAGCGGTTCAAGCGGGCAGACAACTTACAATGAGCAGTTCTTC.

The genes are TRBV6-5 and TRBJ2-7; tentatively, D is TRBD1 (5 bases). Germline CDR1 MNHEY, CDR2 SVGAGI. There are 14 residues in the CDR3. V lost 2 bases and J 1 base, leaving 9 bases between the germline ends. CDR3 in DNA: TGTGCCAGCAGTTACAACCGACAGTCCTACGAGCAGTACTTC. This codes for CASSYNRQSYEQYF.

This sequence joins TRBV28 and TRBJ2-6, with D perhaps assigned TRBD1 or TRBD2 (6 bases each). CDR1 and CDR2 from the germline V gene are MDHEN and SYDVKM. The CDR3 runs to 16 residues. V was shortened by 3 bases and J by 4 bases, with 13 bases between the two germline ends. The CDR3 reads CASSLDRGLGANVLTF. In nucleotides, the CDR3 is TGTGCCAGCAGTTTGGACCGGGGGCTAGGGGCCAACGTCCTGACTTTC.

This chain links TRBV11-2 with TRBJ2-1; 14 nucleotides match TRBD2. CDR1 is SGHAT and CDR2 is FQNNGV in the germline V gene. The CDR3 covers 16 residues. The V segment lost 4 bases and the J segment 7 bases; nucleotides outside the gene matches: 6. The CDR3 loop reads CASSSGGLAGVNEQFF. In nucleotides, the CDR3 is TGTGCCAGCAGCTCCGGGGGACTAGCGGGAGTGAATGAGCAGTTCTTC. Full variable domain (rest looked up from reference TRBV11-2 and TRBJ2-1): EAGVAQSPRYKIIEKRQSVAFWCNPISGHATLYWYQQILGQGPKLLIQFQNNGVVDDSQLPKDRFSAERLKGVDSTLKIQPAKLEDSAVYLCASSSGGLAGVNEQFFGPGTRLTVL.

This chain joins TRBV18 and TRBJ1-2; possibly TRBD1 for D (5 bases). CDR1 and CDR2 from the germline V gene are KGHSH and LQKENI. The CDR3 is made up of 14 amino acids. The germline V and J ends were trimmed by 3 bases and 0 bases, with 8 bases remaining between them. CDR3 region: CASSPAGSNYGYTF. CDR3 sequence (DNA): TGTGCCAGCTCACCCGCAGGGTCTAACTATGGCTACACCTTC.